One TCR beta chain is described in this entry. The target antigen is unknown. Participating donors were healthy, HIV-negative adults free of recent acute infections or vaccinations. These data come from a study of shared clonotypes between healthy human individuals. Turning to the study itself: A donor's plate count was three for CD4 naive and three for CD4 memory; CD8 naive had two and CD8 memory one.

Broader study findings: It was observed that 5% to 6.5% of naive CD4 clonotypes were shared across several donors. The small donor group covered limited genetic and exposure diversity.

Data came from immunoSEQ multiplex PCR; TCRdb stores just in-frame clones and leaves some out. The sample holds over a million clones, around 97% seen once. This TCR was sampled from a man aged 30-40 years in good health. Material for sequencing was naive CD4+ T cells sorted from blood. Subset specified: CD45RA+ positively selected.

The CDR3 loop reads CAWSSQVFRLAGTDTQYF. CDR3 coding DNA: TGTGCCTGGAGTAGTCAGGTCTTCAGACTAGCGGGGACAGATACGCAGTATTTT. This chain joins TRBV30 and TRBJ2-3, with 11 nucleotides matching TRBD2. Per germline, CDR1 GTSNPN and CDR2 SVGIG (reference sequence). This CDR3 region has 18 residues. The J segment lost 3 bases and the V segment lost 2 bases, leaving 13 bases of the junction unmatched.